Listed below are T cell receptor beta chains from one sample, sequenced in a study of blood T cell repertoires in COVID-19. Method: immunoSEQ multiplex PCR; TCRdb's copy keeps in-frame clones and lacks some. The sample shows more than 200,000 clones, roughly 88% of them seen only once. Sequenced sample: peripheral blood. Receptor source: a woman in her thirties with COVID-19, enrolled during active disease. Each CDR3 is given with its conserved first and last residue. D genes are given only for firm matches. Some rows mark clone size as missing; the rest say once, few, many or name a class of expanded clone.

TRBJ2-1 TRBV7-6 - - CASSLFDGSFYNEQFF TGTGCCAGCAGCTTGTTTGACGGGAGTTTTTACAATGAGCAGTTCTTC
TRBJ1-3 TRBV29-1 - - CSVEGSGNTIYF TGCAGCGTTGAAGGATCCGGGAACACCATATATTTT
TRBJ2-7 TRBV7-2 - TRBD1 CASSTTGTDAYEQYF TGTGCCAGCAGCACAACCGGGACAGACGCCTACGAGCAGTACTTC
TRBJ1-3 TRBV18 few - CASSPSYDSLPYF TGTGCCAGCTCACCCTCCTATGACAGCCTCCCATATTTT
TRBJ2-5 TRBV18 - - CASSPDRPDLWTQYF TGTGCCAGCTCGCCCGACAGGCCGGACCTGTGGACCCAGTACTTC
TRBJ2-1 TRBV7-9 - TRBD2 CASSLAIAGAIEQFF TGTGCCAGCAGCTTAGCGATAGCGGGAGCAATTGAGCAGTTCTTC
TRBJ2-2 TRBV3-1/TRBV3-2 - - CASSRDYYGEGTGELFF TGTGCCAGCAGCCGAGACTACTACGGGGAAGGGACCGGGGAGCTGTTTTTT
TRBJ2-3 TRBV9 once TRBD2 CASSVGASGGTDTQYF TGTGCCAGCAGCGTAGGAGCTAGCGGGGGAACAGATACGCAGTATTTT
TRBJ2-3 TRBV5-4 - TRBD2 CASSLSSAGGQGDTQYF TGTGCCAGCAGCTTGTCGTCAGCGGGGGGGCAGGGAGATACGCAGTATTTT
TRBJ2-2 TRBV10-3 - TRBD1 CAISDRDRVGRELFF TGTGCCATCAGTGATCGGGACAGGGTCGGTCGGGAGCTGTTTTTT